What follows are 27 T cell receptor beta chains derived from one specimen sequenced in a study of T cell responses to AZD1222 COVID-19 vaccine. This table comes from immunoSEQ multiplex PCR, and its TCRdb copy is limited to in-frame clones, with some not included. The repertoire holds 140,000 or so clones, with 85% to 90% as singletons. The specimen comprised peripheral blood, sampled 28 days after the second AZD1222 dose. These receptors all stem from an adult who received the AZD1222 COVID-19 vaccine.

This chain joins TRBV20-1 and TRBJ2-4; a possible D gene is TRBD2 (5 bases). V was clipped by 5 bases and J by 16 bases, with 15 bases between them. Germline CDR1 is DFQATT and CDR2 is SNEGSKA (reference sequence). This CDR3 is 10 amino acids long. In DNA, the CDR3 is TGCAGTGCTCCCGCTGGACTGTACTACTTC. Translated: CSAPAGLYYF.

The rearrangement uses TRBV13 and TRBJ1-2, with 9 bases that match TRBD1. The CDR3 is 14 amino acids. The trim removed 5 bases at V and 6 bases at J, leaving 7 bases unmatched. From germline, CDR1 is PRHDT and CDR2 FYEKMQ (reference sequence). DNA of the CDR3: TGTGCCAGCAGCCCCATACAGGGGGCAAATGGCTACACCTTC. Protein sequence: CASSPIQGANGYTF.

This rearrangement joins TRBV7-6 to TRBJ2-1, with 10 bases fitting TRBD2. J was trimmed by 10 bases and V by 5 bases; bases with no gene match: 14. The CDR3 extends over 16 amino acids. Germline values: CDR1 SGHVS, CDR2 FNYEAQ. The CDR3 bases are TGTGCCAGCAGCCTATCAACTAGCGGGAAGATTGGGGAGCAGTTCTTC. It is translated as CASSLSTSGKIGEQFF. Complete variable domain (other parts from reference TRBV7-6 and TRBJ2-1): GAGVSQSPRYKVTKRGQDVALRCDPISGHVSLYWYRQALGQGPEFLTYFNYEAQQDKSGLPNDRFSAERPEGSISTLTIQRTEQRDSAMYRCASSLSTSGKIGEQFFGPGTRLTVL.

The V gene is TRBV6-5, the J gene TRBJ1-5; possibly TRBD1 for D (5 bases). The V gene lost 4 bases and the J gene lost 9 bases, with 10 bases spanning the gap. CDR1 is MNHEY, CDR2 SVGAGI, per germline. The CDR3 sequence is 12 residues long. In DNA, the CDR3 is TGTGCCAGCAGTTCCCCTGGGGGGCCCCAGCATTTT. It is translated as CASSSPGGPQHF.

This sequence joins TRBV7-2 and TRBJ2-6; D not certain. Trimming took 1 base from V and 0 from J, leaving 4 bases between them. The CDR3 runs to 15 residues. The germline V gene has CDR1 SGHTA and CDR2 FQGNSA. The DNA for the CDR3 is TGTGCCAGCAGCTTAGTAAGCTCTGGGGCCAACGTCCTGACTTTC. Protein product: CASSLVSSGANVLTF.

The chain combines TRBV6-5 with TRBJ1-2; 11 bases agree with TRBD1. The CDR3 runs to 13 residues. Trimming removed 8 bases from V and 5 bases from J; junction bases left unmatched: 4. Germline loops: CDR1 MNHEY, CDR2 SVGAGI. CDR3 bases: TGTGCCAGCTCCCGGGACAGGGGGTATGGCTACACCTTC. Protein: CASSRDRGYGYTF.

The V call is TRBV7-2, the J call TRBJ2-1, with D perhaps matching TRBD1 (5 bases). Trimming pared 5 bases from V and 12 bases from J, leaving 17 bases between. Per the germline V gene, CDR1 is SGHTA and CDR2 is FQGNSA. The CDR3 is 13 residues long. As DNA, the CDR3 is TGTGCCAGCAGCCCCCCCCACAGGAGAGGGCAGTTCTTC. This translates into CASSPPHRRGQFF.

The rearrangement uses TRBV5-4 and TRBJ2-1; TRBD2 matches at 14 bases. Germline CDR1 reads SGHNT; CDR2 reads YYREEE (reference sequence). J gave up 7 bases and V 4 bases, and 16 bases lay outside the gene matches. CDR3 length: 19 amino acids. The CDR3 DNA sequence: TGTGCCAGCAGCCCCCCCCCGGGCGCTGGGACTAGCGGGAGTAATGAGCAGTTCTTC. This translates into CASSPPPGAGTSGSNEQFF.

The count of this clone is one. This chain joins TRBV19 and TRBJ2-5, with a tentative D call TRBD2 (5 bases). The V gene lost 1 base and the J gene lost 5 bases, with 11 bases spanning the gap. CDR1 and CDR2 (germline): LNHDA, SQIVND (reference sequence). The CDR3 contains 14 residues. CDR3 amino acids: CASSIGGIAETQYF. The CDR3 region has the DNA TGTGCCAGTAGTATAGGAGGGATAGCGGAGACCCAGTACTTC.

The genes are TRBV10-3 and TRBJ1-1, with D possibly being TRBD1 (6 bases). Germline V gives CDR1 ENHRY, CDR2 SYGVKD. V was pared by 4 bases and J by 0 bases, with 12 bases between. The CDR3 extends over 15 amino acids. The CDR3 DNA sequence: TGTGCCATCAGTGGGGTGACAGGCCTGAACACTGAAGCTTTCTTT. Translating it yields CAISGVTGLNTEAFF.

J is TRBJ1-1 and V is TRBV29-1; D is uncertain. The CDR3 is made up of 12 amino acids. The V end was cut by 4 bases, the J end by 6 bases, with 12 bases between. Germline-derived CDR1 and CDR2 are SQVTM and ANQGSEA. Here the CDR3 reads CSVAEGNSEAFF. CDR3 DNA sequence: TGCAGCGTTGCGGAAGGTAACTCTGAAGCTTTCTTT.

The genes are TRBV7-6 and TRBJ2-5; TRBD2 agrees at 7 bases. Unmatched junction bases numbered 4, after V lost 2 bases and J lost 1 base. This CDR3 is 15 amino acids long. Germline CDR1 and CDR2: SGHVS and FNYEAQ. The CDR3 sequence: CASSLRGETQETQYF. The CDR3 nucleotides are TGTGCCAGCAGCTTACGGGGGGAAACCCAAGAGACCCAGTACTTC.

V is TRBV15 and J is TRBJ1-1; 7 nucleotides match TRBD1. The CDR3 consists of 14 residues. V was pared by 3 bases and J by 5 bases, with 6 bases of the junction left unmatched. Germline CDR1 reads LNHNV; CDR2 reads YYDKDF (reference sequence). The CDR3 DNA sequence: TGTGCCACCAGCAGCACAGGGGCGTTGACTGAAGCTTTCTTT. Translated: CATSSTGALTEAFF.

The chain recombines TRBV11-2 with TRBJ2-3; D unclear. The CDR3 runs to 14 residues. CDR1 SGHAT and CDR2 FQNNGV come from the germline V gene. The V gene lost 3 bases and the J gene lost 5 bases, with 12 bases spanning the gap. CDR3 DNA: TGTGCCAGCAGCTTCTGGGTCGTGGGAGATACGCAGTATTTT. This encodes CASSFWVVGDTQYF.

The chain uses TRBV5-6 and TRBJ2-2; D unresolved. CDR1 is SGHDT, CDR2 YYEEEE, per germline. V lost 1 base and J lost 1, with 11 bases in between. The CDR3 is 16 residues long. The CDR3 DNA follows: TGTGCCAGCAGCTTGTTGGCAGGCGGGAACACCGGGGAGCTGTTTTTT. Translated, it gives CASSLLAGGNTGELFF.

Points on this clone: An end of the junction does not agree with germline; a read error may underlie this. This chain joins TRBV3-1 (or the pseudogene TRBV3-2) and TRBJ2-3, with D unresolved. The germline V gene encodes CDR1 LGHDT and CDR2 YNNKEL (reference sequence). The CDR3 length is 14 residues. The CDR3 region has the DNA TGTGCCAGCAGCCAAGATGACTTCACAGATACGCATTATTTT. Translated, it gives CASSQDDFTDTHYF.

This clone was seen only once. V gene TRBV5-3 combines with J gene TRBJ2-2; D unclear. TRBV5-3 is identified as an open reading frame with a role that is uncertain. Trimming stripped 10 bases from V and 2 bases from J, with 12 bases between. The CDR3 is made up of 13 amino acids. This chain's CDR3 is CASFGINTGELFF. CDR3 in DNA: TGTGCCTCCTTCGGCATAAACACCGGGGAGCTGTTTTTT.

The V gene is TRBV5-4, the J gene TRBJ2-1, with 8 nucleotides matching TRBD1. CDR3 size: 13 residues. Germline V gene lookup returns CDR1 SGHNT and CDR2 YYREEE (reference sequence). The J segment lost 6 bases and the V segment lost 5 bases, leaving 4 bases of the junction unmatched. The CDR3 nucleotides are TGTGCCAGCAGTCAGACAGGGGTCAATGAGCAGTTCTTC. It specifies CASSQTGVNEQFF.

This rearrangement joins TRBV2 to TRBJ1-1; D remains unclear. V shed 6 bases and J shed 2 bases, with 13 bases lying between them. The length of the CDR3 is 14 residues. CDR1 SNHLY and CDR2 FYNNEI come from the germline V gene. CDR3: CASSVSRANTEAFF. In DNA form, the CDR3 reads TGTGCCAGCAGCGTCAGCCGAGCTAACACTGAAGCTTTCTTT.

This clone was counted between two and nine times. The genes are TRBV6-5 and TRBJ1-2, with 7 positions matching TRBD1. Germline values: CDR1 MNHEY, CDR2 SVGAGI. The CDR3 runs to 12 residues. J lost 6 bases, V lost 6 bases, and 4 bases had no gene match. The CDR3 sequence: CASSTGTDGYTF. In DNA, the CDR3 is TGTGCCAGCAGCACCGGGACAGATGGCTACACCTTC.

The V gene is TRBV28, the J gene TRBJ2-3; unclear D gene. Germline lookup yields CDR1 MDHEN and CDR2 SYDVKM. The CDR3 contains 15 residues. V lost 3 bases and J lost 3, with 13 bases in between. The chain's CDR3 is CASSFSGVRTDTQYF. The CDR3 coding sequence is TGTGCCAGCAGTTTTTCTGGGGTGCGGACAGATACGCAGTATTTT.

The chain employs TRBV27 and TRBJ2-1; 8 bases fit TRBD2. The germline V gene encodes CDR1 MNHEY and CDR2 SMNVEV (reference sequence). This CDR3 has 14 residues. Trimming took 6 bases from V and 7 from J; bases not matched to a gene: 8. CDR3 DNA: TGTGCCAGCAGCCGGCCCGGGACTAGAAATGAGCAGTTCTTC. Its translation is CASSRPGTRNEQFF.

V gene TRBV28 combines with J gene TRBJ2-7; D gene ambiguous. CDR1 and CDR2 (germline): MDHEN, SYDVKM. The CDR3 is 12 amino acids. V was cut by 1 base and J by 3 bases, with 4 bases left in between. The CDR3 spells CASSLLSYEQYF. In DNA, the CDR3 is TGTGCCAGCAGTTTATTGAGCTACGAGCAGTACTTC. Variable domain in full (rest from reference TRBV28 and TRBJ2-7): DVKVTQSSRYLVKRTGEKVFLECVQDMDHENMFWYRQDPGLGLRLIYFSYDVKMKEKGDIPEGYSVSREKKERFSLILESASTNQTSMYLCASSLLSYEQYFGPGTRLTVT.

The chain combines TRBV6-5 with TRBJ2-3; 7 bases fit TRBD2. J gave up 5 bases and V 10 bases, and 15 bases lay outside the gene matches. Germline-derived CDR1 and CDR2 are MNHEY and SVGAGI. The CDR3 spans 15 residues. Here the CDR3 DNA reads TGTGCCACCCTCAGTACGGGAGGAGGACAAGATACGCAGTATTTT. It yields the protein CATLSTGGGQDTQYF.

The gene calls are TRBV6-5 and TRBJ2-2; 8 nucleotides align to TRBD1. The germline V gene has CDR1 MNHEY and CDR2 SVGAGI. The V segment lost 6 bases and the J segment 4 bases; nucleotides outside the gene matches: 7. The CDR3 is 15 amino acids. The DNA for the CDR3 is TGTGCCAGCAGCCGGGGGACAGGCTTCACCGGGGAGCTGTTTTTT. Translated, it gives CASSRGTGFTGELFF.

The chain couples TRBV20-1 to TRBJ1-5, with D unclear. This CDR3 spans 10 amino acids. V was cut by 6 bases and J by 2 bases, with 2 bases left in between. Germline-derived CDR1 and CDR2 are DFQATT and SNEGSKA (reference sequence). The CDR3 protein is CSAGNQPQHF. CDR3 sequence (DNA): TGCAGTGCCGGCAATCAGCCCCAGCATTTT.

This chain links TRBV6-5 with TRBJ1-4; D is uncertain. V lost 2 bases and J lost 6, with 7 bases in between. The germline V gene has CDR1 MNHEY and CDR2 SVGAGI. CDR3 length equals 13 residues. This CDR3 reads CASSYRDYEKLFF. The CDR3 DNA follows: TGTGCCAGCAGTTACAGGGATTATGAAAAACTGTTTTTT.